What follows are 3 T cell receptor beta chains derived from one specimen sequenced in a study of beta chain features in type 1 diabetes. Sequencing targeted expressed TCRB transcripts, as all isolated RNA had been reverse transcribed. Profiling relied on immunoSEQ multiplex PCR, and the TCRdb table lists in-frame clones only, not all of them. This sample has approximately 170,000 clones, with 7.5% to 10% found just once. The sample comprised central memory CD4+ T cells from blood. The receptors stem from a woman between 18 and 29 years old in good health.

This clone was counted between two and nine times. CDR3 residues: CASSLGTSGFNEQFF. Written as DNA, the CDR3 is TGCGCCAGCAGCTTAGGGACTAGCGGCTTCAATGAGCAGTTCTTC. V is TRBV5-1 and J is TRBJ2-1; 11 bases map to TRBD2. The CDR3 is 15 amino acids. V dropped 2 bases and J dropped 6; count of bases not matched to a gene: 4. Germline V gene lookup returns CDR1 SGHRS and CDR2 YFSETQ.

This clone was detected a few times. The genes are TRBV7-2 and TRBJ1-6, with TRBD1 matching over 7 bases. CDR3 length: 14 residues. CDR1 is SGHTA and CDR2 is FQGNSA in the germline V gene. Trimming cost V 5 bases and J 10 bases; bases outside gene matches: 8. In DNA, the CDR3 is TGTGCCAGCAGCACCCGACAGGGTAGCTCACCCCTCCACTTT. This translates into CASSTRQGSSPLHF.

For this clone: At the DNA level, this CDR3 is encoded by other sequences in the same sample as well. The V and J genes are TRBV9 and TRBJ2-5; D call uncertain. This CDR3 is 15 amino acids long. Trimming stripped 0 bases from V and 0 bases from J, with 9 bases between. Germline loops: CDR1 SGDLS, CDR2 YYNGEE. The CDR3 loop reads CASSVVSGYQETQYF. The CDR3 DNA follows: TGTGCCAGCAGCGTAGTATCCGGGTACCAAGAGACCCAGTACTTC.